This TCR beta chain comes out of a study of T cell repertoires in cytomegalovirus infection. Across the whole study: Epitope selection comprised recently identified HLA-C-restricted CMV epitopes and well-studied HLA-B-restricted CMV epitopes. TCR beta signatures that were public indicated CMV infection and matching HLA type. Whole-study results and caveats: HLA-C-restricted CMV-specific TCR beta clonotypes were dominant in the ex vivo response. Carriers of CMV plus the relevant HLA were identified by cumulative public TCR beta family frequency.

Trimming took 6 bases from V and 7 from J, leaving 16 bases between them. The CDR3 consists of 13 residues. The germline CDR1 and CDR2 sequences are MNHEY and SVGEGT. This clonotype was recorded a few times. The antigen is undetermined. TCRdb passed the reads through MiXCR, listing each CDR3 protein once. This sample has a few hundred thousand distinct CDR3 sequences, with about 39% found just once. Sequencing was performed on cultured PBMCs, taken from culture after CMV antigen stimulation. The TCR was taken from a human donor in good health (CMV status not recorded). Some clones in this sample may be carry-over from other donors' samples. The chain is built from TRBV6-2 or TRBV6-3 and TRBJ2-7; possible D gene TRBD2, 5 bases. The CDR3 loop is CASRRLSTGEQYF. The CDR3 DNA reads TGTGCCAGCAGACGACTTTCGACGGGGGAGCAGTACTTC.